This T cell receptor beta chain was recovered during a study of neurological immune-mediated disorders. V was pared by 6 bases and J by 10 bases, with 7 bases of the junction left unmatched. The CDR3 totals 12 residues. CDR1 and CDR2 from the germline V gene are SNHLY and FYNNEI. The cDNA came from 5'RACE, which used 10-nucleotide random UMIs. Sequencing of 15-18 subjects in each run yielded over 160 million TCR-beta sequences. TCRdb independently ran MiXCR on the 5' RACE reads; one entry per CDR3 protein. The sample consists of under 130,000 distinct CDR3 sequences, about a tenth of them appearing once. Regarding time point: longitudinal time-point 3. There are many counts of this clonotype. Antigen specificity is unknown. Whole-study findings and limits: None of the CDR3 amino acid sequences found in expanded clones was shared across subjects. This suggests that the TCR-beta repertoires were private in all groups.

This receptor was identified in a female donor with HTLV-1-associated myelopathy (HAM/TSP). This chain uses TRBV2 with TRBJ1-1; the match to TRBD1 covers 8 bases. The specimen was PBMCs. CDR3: CASRGQVGGAFF. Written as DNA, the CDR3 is TGTGCCAGCAGGGGACAGGTCGGGGGAGCTTTCTTT.